These 8 T cell receptor beta chains share one sample of origin, sequenced in a study of T-cell reconstitution after alpha-beta-depleted transplantation in children. This sample's TCRbeta library carried unique molecular identifier barcodes. TCRdb called the PCR reads again in MiXCR, with one record for every CDR3 protein. The table has about 540,000 distinct CDR3 sequences, 15% to 20% seen once. Sequencing was performed on PBMCs from the stem cell graft donor, taken from the stem cell graft. Receptors were obtained from a human donor who donated a stem cell graft to a child with acute lymphoblastic leukemia.

This chain joins TRBV12-3 or TRBV12-4 and TRBJ2-5, with TRBD2 matching 7 bases. This CDR3 is 14 amino acids long. V lost 9 bases, J lost 3 bases, and 10 bases stayed unmatched. CDR3 sequence (DNA): TGTGCCAGTTGGGGTGGGGGAGGGAAAGAGACCCAGTACTTC. Residues: CASWGGGGKETQYF.

The V and J genes are TRBV25-1 and TRBJ2-7; no reliable D call. V was trimmed by 1 base and J by 5 bases, leaving 6 bases between them. This CDR3 has 12 residues. Germline V lookup: CDR1 MGHDK, CDR2 SYGVNS. Written as DNA, the CDR3 is TGTGCCAGCAGTGAATTTATGGACGAGCAGTACTTC. Its translation is CASSEFMDEQYF.

This sequence joins TRBV6-1 and TRBJ2-2, with 7 bases matching TRBD2. The CDR3 is 14 amino acids. In germline, CDR1 is MNHNS, CDR2 SASEGT. Trimming removed 6 bases from V and 5 bases from J; junction bases left unmatched: 6. The DNA of the CDR3 is TGTGCCAGCAGCGATTGGACTAGGACCGGGGAGCTGTTTTTT. Its protein is CASSDWTRTGELFF.

The chain combines TRBV5-4 with TRBJ1-1, with 7 positions matching TRBD1. Germline lookup yields CDR1 SGHNT and CDR2 YYREEE (reference sequence). The CDR3 totals 15 residues. V lost 2 bases, J lost 11 bases, and 15 bases stayed unmatched. CDR3 loop: CASSFSGTEIVMAFF. For the CDR3, the DNA is TGTGCCAGCAGCTTCTCCGGGACAGAAATCGTGATGGCTTTCTTT.

This chain connects TRBV29-1 to TRBJ2-1; D remains unclear. There are 13 residues in the CDR3. V lost 7 bases, J lost 3 bases, and 13 bases lay in between. The germline V gene has CDR1 SQVTM and CDR2 ANQGSEA. The CDR3 sequence: CSAYGRIYNEQFF. CDR3 DNA sequence: TGCAGCGCCTATGGACGCATCTACAATGAGCAGTTCTTC.

The V and J genes are TRBV7-9 and TRBJ2-1, with D unclear. V was cut by 4 bases and J by 9 bases, with 10 bases left in between. The length of the CDR3 is 12 residues. Germline V CDR1 and CDR2: SEHNR, FQNEAQ (reference sequence). The CDR3: CASSYYTVEQFF. In DNA, the CDR3 is TGTGCCAGCAGCTATTATACGGTTGAGCAGTTCTTC.

This chain connects TRBV19 to TRBJ2-3; 8 nucleotides line up with TRBD1. CDR3 length equals 13 residues. CDR1 and CDR2 from the germline V gene are LNHDA and SQIVND (reference sequence). Germline trimming cut 6 bases from V and 5 bases from J; bases unmatched to any gene: 4. In nucleotides, the CDR3 is TGTGCCAGTAGCCGCGACAGGGGAGATACGCAGTATTTT. Its protein is CASSRDRGDTQYF. Filled out from reference TRBV19 and TRBJ2-3, the complete variable domain reads DGGITQSPKYLFRKEGQNVTLSCEQNLNHDAMYWYRQDPGQGLRLIYYSQIVNDFQKGDIAEGYSVSREKKESFPLTVTSAQKNPTAFYLCASSRDRGDTQYFGPGTRLTVL.

Turning to this clonotype: An end of the junction does not agree with germline; a read error may underlie this. The rearrangement uses TRBV20-1 and TRBJ2-1; D unclear. The germline V gene has CDR1 DFQATT and CDR2 SNEGSKA (reference sequence). CDR3 length equals 14 residues. Here the CDR3 reads CCALRRNNYNEQFF. DNA for the CDR3: TGCTGTGCCCTCCGGCGGAACAATTACAATGAGCAGTTCTTC.